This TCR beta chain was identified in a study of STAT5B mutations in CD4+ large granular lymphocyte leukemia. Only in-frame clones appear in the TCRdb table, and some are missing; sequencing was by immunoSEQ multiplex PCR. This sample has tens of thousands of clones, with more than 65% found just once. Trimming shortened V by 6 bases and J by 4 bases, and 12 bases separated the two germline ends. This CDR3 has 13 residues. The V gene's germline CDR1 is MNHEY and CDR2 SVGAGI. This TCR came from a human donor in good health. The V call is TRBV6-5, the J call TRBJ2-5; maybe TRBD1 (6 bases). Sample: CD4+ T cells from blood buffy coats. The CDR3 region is CASSPRDIETQYF. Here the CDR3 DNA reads TGTGCCAGCAGCCCTAGGGACATAGAGACCCAGTACTTC.